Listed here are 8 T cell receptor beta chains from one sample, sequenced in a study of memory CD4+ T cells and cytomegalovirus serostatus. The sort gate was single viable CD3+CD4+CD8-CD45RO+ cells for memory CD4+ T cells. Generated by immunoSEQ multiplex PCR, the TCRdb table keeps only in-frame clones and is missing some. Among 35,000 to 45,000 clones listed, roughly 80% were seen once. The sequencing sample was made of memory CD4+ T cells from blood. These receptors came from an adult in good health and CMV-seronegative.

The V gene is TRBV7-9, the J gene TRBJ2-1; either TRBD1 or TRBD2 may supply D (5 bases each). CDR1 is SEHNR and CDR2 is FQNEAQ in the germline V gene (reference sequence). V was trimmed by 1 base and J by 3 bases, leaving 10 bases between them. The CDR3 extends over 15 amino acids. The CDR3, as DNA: TGTGCCAGCAGCTTAGGAGGGACGAACTACAATGAGCAGTTCTTC. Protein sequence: CASSLGGTNYNEQFF.

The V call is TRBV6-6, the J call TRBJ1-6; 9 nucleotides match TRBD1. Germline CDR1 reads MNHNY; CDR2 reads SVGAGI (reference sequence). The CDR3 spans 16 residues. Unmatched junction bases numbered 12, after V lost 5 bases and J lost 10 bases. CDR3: CASSSPDRGFYSPLHF. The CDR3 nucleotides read TGTGCCAGCAGTAGTCCGGACAGGGGATTCTACTCACCCCTCCACTTT.

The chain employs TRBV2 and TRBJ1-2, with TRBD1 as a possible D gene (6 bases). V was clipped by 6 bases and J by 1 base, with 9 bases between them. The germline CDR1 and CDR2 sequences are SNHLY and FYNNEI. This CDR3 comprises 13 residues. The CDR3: CASRGQNNYGYTF. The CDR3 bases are TGTGCCAGCAGGGGACAAAATAACTATGGCTACACCTTC. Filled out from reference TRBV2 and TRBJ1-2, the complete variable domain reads EPEVTQTPSHQVTQMGQEVILRCVPISNHLYFYWYRQILGQKVEFLVSFYNNEISEKSEIFDDQFSVERPDGSNFTLKIRSTKLEDSAMYFCASRGQNNYGYTFGSGTRLTVV.

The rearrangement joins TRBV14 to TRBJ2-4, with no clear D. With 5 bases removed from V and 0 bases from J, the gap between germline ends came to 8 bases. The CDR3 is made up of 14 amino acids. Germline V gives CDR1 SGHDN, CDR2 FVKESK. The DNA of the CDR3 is TGTGCCAGCAGCAATGCTGTAGCCAAAAACATTCAGTACTTC. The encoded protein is CASSNAVAKNIQYF.

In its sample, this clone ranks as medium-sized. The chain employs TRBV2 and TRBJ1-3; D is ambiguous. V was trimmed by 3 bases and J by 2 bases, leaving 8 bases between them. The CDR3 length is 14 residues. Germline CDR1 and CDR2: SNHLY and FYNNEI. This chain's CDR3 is CASSEGLPGNTIYF. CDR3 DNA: TGTGCCAGCAGTGAGGGCCTCCCTGGAAACACCATATATTTT.

The CDR3 region has the DNA TGTGCCAGCAGTGCAGCGGGGGCGAACACCGGGGAGCTGTTTTTT. Protein: CASSAAGANTGELFF. The chain employs TRBV6-1 and TRBJ2-2, with TRBD2 matching over 8 bases. This CDR3 has 15 residues. V trimming: 4 bases; J trimming: 0 bases; junction bases outside the gene matches: 1. Per the germline V gene, CDR1 is MNHNS and CDR2 is SASEGT.

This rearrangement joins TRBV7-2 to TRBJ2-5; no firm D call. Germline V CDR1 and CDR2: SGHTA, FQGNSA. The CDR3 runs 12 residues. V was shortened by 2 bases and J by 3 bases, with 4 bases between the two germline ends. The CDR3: CASSLTKETQYF. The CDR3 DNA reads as TGTGCCAGCAGCTTAACAAAAGAGACCCAGTACTTC.

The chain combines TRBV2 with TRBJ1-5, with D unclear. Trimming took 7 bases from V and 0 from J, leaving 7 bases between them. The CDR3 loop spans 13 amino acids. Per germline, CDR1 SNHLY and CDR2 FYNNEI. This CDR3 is CASNRVSNQPQHF. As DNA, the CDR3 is TGTGCCAGCAATAGGGTTAGCAATCAGCCCCAGCATTTT.